What follows are 13 T cell receptor beta chains derived from one specimen sequenced in a study of T cells expressing NK-cell markers. TCRdb reprocessed the 5' RACE reads, with one entry per CDR3 protein and no DNA. This repertoire comprises 550,000 to 600,000 distinct CDR3 sequences; its ten largest clones make up around 4%. Sequenced: blood T cells: a sorted CD56 or NKG2C T cell subset, CD4+ or CD8+ T cells, or bulk PBMC T cells (not recorded which). Receptors originate from a man between 18 and 35 years old in good health.

This rearrangement joins TRBV7-9 to TRBJ2-7; TCRdb designates TRBD2, a call that cannot be tested without DNA. This CDR3 contains 13 residues. Per germline, CDR1 SEHNR and CDR2 FQNEAQ (reference sequence). This CDR3 is CASSLVLGHEQYF.

The rearrangement links TRBV4-2 to TRBJ2-3; TCRdb outputs TRBD2, but without DNA this stays unchecked. Germline lookup yields CDR1 LGHNA and CDR2 YNFKEQ. The CDR3 has 17 amino acids. CDR3 in amino acids: CASSPEPGGRLTDTQYF.

The chain employs TRBV6-2 or TRBV6-3 and TRBJ1-6; TCRdb gives TRBD1 as the D gene, but with no DNA this cannot be confirmed. The CDR3 is made up of 14 amino acids. Per germline, CDR1 MNHEY and CDR2 SVGEGT. This chain's CDR3 is CASKEDRGNSPLHF.

The chain couples TRBV5-1 to TRBJ2-3; TCRdb's D call of TRBD2 is untestable without DNA. Looked up from germline, CDR1 is SGHRS and CDR2 is YFSETQ. CDR3 size: 17 residues. The CDR3 protein is CASSPNSGLATTDTQYF.

The V gene is TRBV3-1, the J gene TRBJ1-1; absent DNA, TCRdb's TRBD1 call cannot be checked. Germline CDR1 LGHDT, CDR2 YNNKEL (reference sequence). The CDR3 contains 12 residues. The CDR3 reads CASSQEDSRAFF.

The gene calls are TRBV29-1 and TRBJ2-3; TCRdb's D call of TRBD1 is untestable without DNA. CDR1 and CDR2 from the germline V gene are SQVTM and ANQGSEA. This CDR3 is 14 amino acids long. The CDR3 spells CSVNPGRERATQYF.

The chain couples TRBV20-1 to TRBJ2-2; TCRdb returns TRBD2, unconfirmable since there is no DNA. Germline-derived CDR1 and CDR2 are DFQATT and SNEGSKA (reference sequence). The CDR3 runs to 13 residues. CDR3 loop: CSARGTRTRELFF.

The CDR3 sequence: CASSIGQGGDTQYF. The V and J genes are TRBV6-1 and TRBJ2-3; TCRdb's D call of TRBD1 is untestable without DNA. This CDR3 region has 14 residues. CDR1 is MNHNS and CDR2 is SASEGT in the germline V gene.

The chain's CDR3 is CSARAGFLAASYEQYF. V and J are TRBV20-1 and TRBJ2-7; checking the TCRdb D call of TRBD2 is not possible without DNA. CDR3 length: 16 residues. CDR1 DFQATT and CDR2 SNEGSKA come from the germline V gene (reference sequence).

The chain employs TRBV15 and TRBJ2-1; the TCRdb D gene call, TRBD1, has no DNA to confirm it. The CDR3 length is 17 residues. The germline CDR1 and CDR2 sequences are LNHNV and YYDKDF (reference sequence). CDR3 region: CATSRVTGGLAINEQFF.

The chain recombines TRBV11-2 with TRBJ2-5. Germline CDR1 SGHAT, CDR2 FQNNGV. The CDR3 has 14 residues. The CDR3 reads CASSRAGKTETQYF.

V gene TRBV7-7 combines with J gene TRBJ2-5; TCRdb selects TRBD1, and the lack of DNA leaves this call unchecked. The CDR3 runs 15 residues. The germline V gene has CDR1 SSHAT and CDR2 FNYEAQ (reference sequence). The CDR3 loop reads CASSPSRGAQETQYF.

This rearrangement joins TRBV12-3 or TRBV12-4 to TRBJ2-1; TCRdb's assignment of TRBD1 cannot be checked, as there is no DNA. This CDR3 is built from 13 residues. The CDR3 region is CASGLENGGEQFF.